This entry lists 13 T cell receptor beta chains sequenced from one sample in a study of response to subunit inactivated influenza vaccine. TCRdb used MiXCR to reprocess the RT-PCR reads, holding one entry per CDR3 protein. The sample records 200,000 to 250,000 distinct CDR3 sequences, 10% to 15% being singletons. The material was non-naive T cells sorted from PBMCs, obtained around 15 days before vaccination. Receptors originate from a man aged 45-60 years who received an inactivated influenza vaccine.

In this sample, this clonotype turned up many times. This chain connects TRBV6-5 to TRBJ1-1; D is ambiguous. V gave up 0 bases and J gave up 0 bases, with 11 bases separating them. The CDR3 length is 16 residues. The germline V gene has CDR1 MNHEY and CDR2 SVGAGI. The CDR3 DNA reads TGTGCCAGCAGTTACTCGACCGTTGGTATGAACACTGAAGCTTTCTTT. Amino acid sequence: CASSYSTVGMNTEAFF.

The V and J genes are TRBV15 and TRBJ2-5; maybe TRBD1 (6 bases). Trimming cost V 0 bases and J 1 base, with 12 bases left between them. Germline CDR1 reads LNHNV; CDR2 reads YYDKDF (reference sequence). This CDR3 has 16 residues. The CDR3 loop is CATSRDLGAIQETQYF. Here the CDR3 DNA reads TGTGCCACCAGCAGAGATCTGGGGGCCATCCAAGAGACCCAGTACTTC.

This sequence joins TRBV5-1 and TRBJ2-3; a possible D gene is TRBD2 (6 bases). Germline CDR1 reads SGHRS; CDR2 reads YFSETQ. The CDR3 has 16 residues. The V end was cut by 4 bases, the J end by 5 bases, with 20 bases between. In DNA, the CDR3 is TGCGCCAGCAGCCTGGGACTGTACGGGCGTTTAGATACGCAGTATTTT. This translates into CASSLGLYGRLDTQYF.

In DNA form, the CDR3 reads TGTGCCAGCGGACCAAGGGTGGGGGAGCAGTACTTC. It encodes CASGPRVGEQYF. This chain links TRBV7-9 with TRBJ2-7; D gene uncertain. The length of the CDR3 is 12 residues. In germline, CDR1 is SEHNR, CDR2 FQNEAQ (reference sequence). The V end lost 8 bases, the J end lost 7 bases, and 15 bases lay between the germline ends.

This clonotype appeared many times. V and J are TRBV20-1 and TRBJ2-1, with no clear D. V gave up 5 bases and J gave up 2 bases, with 10 bases separating them. The CDR3 extends over 13 amino acids. CDR1 and CDR2 from the germline V gene are DFQATT and SNEGSKA (reference sequence). The CDR3 region has the DNA TGCAGTGCTCCTGGGCCCACCTACAATGAGCAGTTCTTC. This encodes CSAPGPTYNEQFF.

This clonotype was found many times. The chain is built from TRBV20-1 and TRBJ1-5; no firm D call. The ends were cut back, 8 bases at V and 7 bases at J, with 15 bases in the middle. The germline CDR1 and CDR2 sequences are DFQATT and SNEGSKA (reference sequence). The CDR3 loop spans 12 amino acids. The CDR3 spells CSSDPLGQPQHF. The DNA for the CDR3 is TGCAGTTCGGACCCCTTAGGGCAGCCCCAGCATTTT.

This clonotype was recorded at least ten times. This rearrangement joins TRBV7-9 to TRBJ1-5, with no clear D. The CDR3 spans 13 residues. Trimming cost V 5 bases and J 5 bases, with 10 bases left between them. Germline V CDR1 and CDR2: SEHNR, FQNEAQ (reference sequence). The CDR3: CASSPSPYQPQHF. The CDR3 bases are TGTGCCAGCAGCCCCTCACCCTATCAGCCCCAGCATTTT.

The sample holds a few counts of this clonotype. V gene TRBV10-1 combines with J gene TRBJ2-3, with a tentative D call TRBD2 (6 bases). V lost 3 bases and J 4 bases, leaving 11 bases between the germline ends. The CDR3 extends over 14 amino acids. Looked up from germline, CDR1 is WNHNN and CDR2 is SYGVQD (reference sequence). The CDR3 sequence is CASSDGGTSDTQYF. The CDR3 DNA is TGCGCCAGCAGTGACGGCGGGACTTCAGATACGCAGTATTTT.

This clonotype has at least ten counts. V is TRBV5-6 and J is TRBJ2-1; TRBD2 matches 10 bases. The trim removed 4 bases at V and 13 bases at J, leaving 8 bases unmatched. CDR1 and CDR2 from the germline V gene are SGHDT and YYEEEE. The CDR3 contains 13 residues. Written as DNA, the CDR3 is TGTGCCAGCAGCCCCTCTAGCGGGGGAAAACAGTTCTTC. Protein: CASSPSSGGKQFF.

This clonotype was seen more than once but under ten times. V and J are TRBV5-1 and TRBJ1-4, with D unclear. The V end was cut by 4 bases, the J end by 8 bases, with 12 bases between. The CDR3 covers 13 residues. CDR1 SGHRS and CDR2 YFSETQ come from the germline V gene. CDR3 region: CASSHDPGEKLFF. CDR3 DNA sequence: TGCGCCAGCAGCCATGACCCGGGGGAAAAACTGTTTTTT.

The gene calls are TRBV5-1 and TRBJ2-3; TRBD2 aligns across 14 bases. The CDR3 is 15 residues long. CDR1 SGHRS and CDR2 YFSETQ come from the germline V gene. V lost 4 bases to trimming and J lost 7 bases; unmatched junction nucleotides: 5. This CDR3 is CASSLRTSGGNTQYF. DNA for the CDR3: TGCGCCAGCAGCCTAAGGACTAGCGGGGGGAATACGCAGTATTTT.

The chain has TRBV30 and TRBJ2-1; possibly TRBD2 for D (6 bases). CDR3 length: 14 amino acids. V was shortened by 0 bases and J by 9 bases, with 15 bases between the two germline ends. Per germline, CDR1 GTSNPN and CDR2 SVGIG (reference sequence). CDR3 nucleotides: TGTGCCTGGAGTGTACGTAGGGCCGGGGGTGAGCAGTTCTTC. Its protein product is CAWSVRRAGGEQFF.

The rearrangement links TRBV20-1 to TRBJ1-1, with TRBD1 matching over 10 bases. V trimming: 7 bases; J trimming: 3 bases; junction bases outside the gene matches: 5. Per the germline V gene, CDR1 is DFQATT and CDR2 is SNEGSKA (reference sequence). The CDR3 extends over 13 amino acids. CDR3 sequence (DNA): TGCAGTGGCCCGGACAGGGGGTACACTGAAGCTTTCTTT. As protein: CSGPDRGYTEAFF.